The sequence of this TCR beta chain was determined in a study of identical twins. Study-level results: Whereas memory repertoires showed no such difference, abundant cord blood beta clonotypes carried fewer insertions. Out-of-frame alpha sequences shared by twins were enriched for low generation probability.

This clonotype was counted a few times. Its target is unknown. CDR1 SGHRS and CDR2 YFSETQ come from the germline V gene. The CDR3 spans 15 residues. V dropped 1 base and J dropped 5 bases, with 13 bases sitting between them. Each CDR3 protein is one row after TCRdb ran MiXCR on the 5' RACE reads. Of hundreds of thousands of distinct CDR3 sequences detected, approximately 9% appear once; the ten largest clones hold approximately 0.96%. The data also belong to a second study, concerning yellow fever vaccine responses in identical twins. As reported in that work: The T cell response to vaccination in identical twins was reportedly partly convergent and partly personalized.

This sequence was found in a young woman in good health. Sequencing was done on a sample of PBMCs. The chain uses TRBV5-1 and TRBJ2-1; TRBD2 is a possible D gene (6 bases). The CDR3 DNA follows: TGCGCCAGCAGCTTGATTGGCGGGAAGAACAATGAGCAGTTCTTC. Encoded protein: CASSLIGGKNNEQFF.